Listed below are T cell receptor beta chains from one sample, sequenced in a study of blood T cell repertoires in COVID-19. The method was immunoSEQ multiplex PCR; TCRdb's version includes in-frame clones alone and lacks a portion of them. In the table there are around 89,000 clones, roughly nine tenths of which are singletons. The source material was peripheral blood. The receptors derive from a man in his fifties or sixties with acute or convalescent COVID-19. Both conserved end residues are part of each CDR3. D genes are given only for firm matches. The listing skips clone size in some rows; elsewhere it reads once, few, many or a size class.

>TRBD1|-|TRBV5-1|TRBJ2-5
TGCGCCAGCAGCTTGTCCCGGGACAGGGGTGAGACCCAGTACTTC
CASSLSRDRGETQYF
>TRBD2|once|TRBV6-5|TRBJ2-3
TGTGCCAGCAGGACCGGACTAGCGGGGACAGATACGCAGTATTTT
CASRTGLAGTDTQYF
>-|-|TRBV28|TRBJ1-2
TGTGCCAGCAGTTCGGGGGGTAACAGAGGGCCTGAGGACTATGGCTACACCTTC
CASSSGGNRGPEDYGYTF
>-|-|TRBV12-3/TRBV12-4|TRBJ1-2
TGTGCCAGCAGTTTAGAGGGAGATGGCTACACCTTC
CASSLEGDGYTF
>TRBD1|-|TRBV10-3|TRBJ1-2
TGTGCCATCAGTGAGCGGGAGCAGGGGGCGAAGAACTATGGCTACACCTTC
CAISEREQGAKNYGYTF
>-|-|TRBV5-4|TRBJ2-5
TGTGCCAGCAGCCCACCAGAAAAAGAGACCCAGTACTTC
CASSPPEKETQYF
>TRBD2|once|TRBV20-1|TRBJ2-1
TGCAGTGCTAGTAGTCTAGCGGGTAATGAGCAGTTCTTC
CSASSLAGNEQFF
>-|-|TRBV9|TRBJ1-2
TGTGCCAGCAGCGGAGGGACATACGTCTTGGGTGGCTACACCTTC
CASSGGTYVLGGYTF
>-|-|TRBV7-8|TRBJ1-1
TGTGCCAGCAGCTTGGGGGGAGGTAACACTGAAGCTTTCTTT
CASSLGGGNTEAFF
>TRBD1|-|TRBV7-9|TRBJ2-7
TGTGCCAGCAGCTTCCGGGACAGCCCCTACGAGCAGTACTTC
CASSFRDSPYEQYF
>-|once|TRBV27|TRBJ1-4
TGTGCCAGCAGTTTATCTTGGGGAGCAAACGAAAAACTGTTTTTT
CASSLSWGANEKLFF
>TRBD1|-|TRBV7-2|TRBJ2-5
TGTGCCAGCAGCCCAAAGACAGGGTACGGGGAGACCCAGTACTTC
CASSPKTGYGETQYF
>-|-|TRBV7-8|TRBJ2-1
TGTGCCAGCAGCTTAGCGGTCGGGCGCAGGGGCCAGCACAATGAGCAGTTCTTC
CASSLAVGRRGQHNEQFF
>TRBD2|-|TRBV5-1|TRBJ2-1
TGCGCCAGCAGCAGGCGGGAGCCCGTGAGCGGGGGCTACAATGAGCAGTTCTTC
CASSRREPVSGGYNEQFF
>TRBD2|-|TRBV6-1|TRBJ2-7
TGTGCCAGCAGTAAAGGACTAGCGGGGGCCCGGGGGTTTGGGAACGAGCAGTACTTC
CASSKGLAGARGFGNEQYF
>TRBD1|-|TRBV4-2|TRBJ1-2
TGTGCCAGCAGCCAAGATTGGGGGACAGGGTTCACTGGCTACACCTTC
CASSQDWGTGFTGYTF
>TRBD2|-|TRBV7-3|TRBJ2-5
TGTGCCAGCAGCCGTAGCGGGGAAGAGACCCAGTACTTC
CASSRSGEETQYF
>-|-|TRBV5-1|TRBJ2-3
TGCGCCAGCAGCTTCGAACCGGGTCATGAGCCCTATACGCAGTATTTT
CASSFEPGHEPYTQYF
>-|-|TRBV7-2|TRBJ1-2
TGTGCCAGCAGCTTTGAGACTTCGAATGGCTACACCTTC
CASSFETSNGYTF
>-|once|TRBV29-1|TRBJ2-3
TGCAGCGGTATCACAGATACGCAGTATTTT
CSGITDTQYF
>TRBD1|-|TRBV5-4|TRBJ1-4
TGTGCCAGCAGTCAGCAACAGGGGCAGAATGAAAAACTGTTTTTT
CASSQQQGQNEKLFF
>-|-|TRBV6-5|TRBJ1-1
TGTGCCACCGTGAGGGGGACGATGAACACTGAAGCTTTCTTT
CATVRGTMNTEAFF
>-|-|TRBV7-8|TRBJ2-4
TGTGCCAGCAGCCGGGGCGTAGCCAAAAACATTCAGTACTTC
CASSRGVAKNIQYF
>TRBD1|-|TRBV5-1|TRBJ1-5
TGCGCCAGCAGCTTGGGGACAGGTCCAAATCAGCCCCAGCATTTT
CASSLGTGPNQPQHF
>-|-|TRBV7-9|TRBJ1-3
TGTGCCAGCAGCTTAGACTCGGGGTTAAACACCATATATTTT
CASSLDSGLNTIYF
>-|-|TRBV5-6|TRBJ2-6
TGTGCCAGCAGCTCGCGTGCGCTTTCCGGGGCCAACGTCCTGACTTTC
CASSSRALSGANVLTF
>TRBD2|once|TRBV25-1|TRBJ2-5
TGTGCCAGCTCCCGGACTAGCGGGGAAGAGACCCAGTACTTC
CASSRTSGEETQYF
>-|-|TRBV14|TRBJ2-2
TGTGCCAGCAGCCGGAGAGCGGACCCACGAACCGGGGAGCTGTTTTTT
CASSRRADPRTGELFF
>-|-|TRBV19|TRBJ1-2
TGTGCCAGTAGTATGACATTGGGCTACACCTTC
CASSMTLGYTF
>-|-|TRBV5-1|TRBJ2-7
TGCGCCAGCAGCTTGGAACAAACAAACTACGAGCAGTACTTC
CASSLEQTNYEQYF
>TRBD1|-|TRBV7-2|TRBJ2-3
TGTGCCAGCAGCTCCCAGGGGGCGCGGATTGGAGATACGCAGTATTTT
CASSSQGARIGDTQYF